The clone carrying this T cell receptor (beta chain) was counted a few times. The sample belongs to a study of T-cell memory formation after mild COVID-19. Germline V gene lookup returns CDR1 MNHNS and CDR2 SASEGT. Trimming pared 2 bases from V and 7 bases from J, leaving 18 bases between. The length of the CDR3 is 16 residues. From the 5' RACE reads, TCRdb called clonotypes with MiXCR, one entry per CDR3 protein. This table holds approximately 300,000 distinct CDR3 sequences, roughly a fifth found once. The chain joins TRBV6-1 to TRBJ1-5; D may be TRBD1 (6 bases). This TCR derives from a man aged 18 to 29 who had mild COVID-19 (a few samples of this study predate the infection). Cell type and time point are not known. Input material: PBMCs or a T cell subset sorted from them (not recorded which). The CDR3 is CASSESYRVGLQPQHF. CDR3 DNA: TGTGCCAGCAGTGAATCTTACAGGGTCGGATTACAGCCCCAGCATTTT.